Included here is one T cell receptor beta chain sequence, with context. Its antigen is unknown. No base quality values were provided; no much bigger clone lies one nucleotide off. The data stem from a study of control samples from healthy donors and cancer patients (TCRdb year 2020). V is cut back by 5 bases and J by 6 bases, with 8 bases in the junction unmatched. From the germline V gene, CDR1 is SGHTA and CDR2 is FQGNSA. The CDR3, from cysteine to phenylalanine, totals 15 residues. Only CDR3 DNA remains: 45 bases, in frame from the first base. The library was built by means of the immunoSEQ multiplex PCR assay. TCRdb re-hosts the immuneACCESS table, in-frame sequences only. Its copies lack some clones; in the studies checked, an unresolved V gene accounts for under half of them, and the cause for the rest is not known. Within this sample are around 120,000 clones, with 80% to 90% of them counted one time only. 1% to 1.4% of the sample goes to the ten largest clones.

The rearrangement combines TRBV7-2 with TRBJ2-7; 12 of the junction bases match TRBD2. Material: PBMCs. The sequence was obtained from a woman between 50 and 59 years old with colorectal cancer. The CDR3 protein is CASSAPTSGRSEQYF. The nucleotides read TGTGCCAGCAGCGCCCCAACTAGCGGGAGGTCCGAGCAGTACTTC.